What follows are 18 T cell receptor beta chains derived from one specimen sequenced in a study of early T cells in non-severe SARS-CoV-2 infection. TCRdb passed the 5' RACE reads through MiXCR, listing each CDR3 protein once. The table includes tens of thousands of distinct CDR3 sequences, 15% to 20% detected once. The input for sequencing was whole blood, taken at baseline. The receptor source for this set is an adult who was a healthcare worker with PCR-confirmed SARS-CoV-2 infection or an uninfected control (not recorded which).

The chain is built from TRBV4-3 and TRBJ2-7, with 9 bases aligning to TRBD2. Germline CDR1 is LGHNA and CDR2 is YSLEER. V lost 1 base and J lost 0; bases outside the gene matches: 4. The CDR3 is 16 amino acids. For the CDR3, the DNA is TGCGCCAGCAGCCAAGGACTAGCGGAGAGCTCCTACGAGCAGTACTTC. Translated, it gives CASSQGLAESSYEQYF.

The chain employs TRBV6-1 and TRBJ2-2; D perhaps matches TRBD2 (5 bases). CDR1 is MNHNS, CDR2 SASEGT, per germline. The CDR3 is 16 residues long. V lost 5 bases to trimming and J lost 0 bases, with 13 bases between them. The CDR3 region has the DNA TGTGCCAGCAGTCTTAGCCGTAGCGCGAACACCGGGGAGCTGTTTTTT. The encoded protein is CASSLSRSANTGELFF.

This clonotype has only a few counts. The V and J genes are TRBV20-1 and TRBJ2-3; 10 positions agree with TRBD2. V was clipped by 5 bases and J by 1 base; unmatched bases: 0. Germline CDR1 and CDR2: DFQATT and SNEGSKA (reference sequence). The CDR3 covers 13 residues. The CDR3 nucleotides are TGCAGTGCTGGGACTAGCGGCACAGATACGCAGTATTTT. It translates to CSAGTSGTDTQYF.

CDR3 DNA: TGTGCCAGCGGCGTCAAGTCGGGAGTCTCAGATACGCAGTATTTT. Residues: CASGVKSGVSDTQYF. The gene calls are TRBV7-2 and TRBJ2-3, with a weak D call TRBD2 (6 bases). Trimming took 8 bases from V and 4 from J, leaving 19 bases between them. Looked up from germline, CDR1 is SGHTA and CDR2 is FQGNSA. The CDR3 is made up of 15 amino acids.

This clonotype occurred a few times. The chain is built from TRBV27 and TRBJ1-2, with 10 bases aligning to TRBD1. This CDR3 is built from 18 residues. The V and J ends lost 4 bases and 3 bases, in that order; junction bases with no gene match: 14. Germline V gives CDR1 MNHEY, CDR2 SMNVEV (reference sequence). CDR3 nucleotide sequence: TGTGCCAGCAGTTCTCTCCCGGGACAGGGGACTCTCTACTATGGCTACACCTTC. This codes for CASSSLPGQGTLYYGYTF.

This clonotype was seen more than once but under ten times. The chain couples TRBV28 to TRBJ2-3; D is perhaps TRBD1 (8 bases). Between the trimmed V and J ends, which lost 6 bases and 2 bases, there was a span of 15 bases. Germline assignment: CDR1 MDHEN and CDR2 SYDVKM. The CDR3 extends over 15 amino acids. CDR3 sequence reads: CASSPTGGATDTQYF. CDR3 in DNA: TGTGCCAGCAGCCCTACAGGGGGGGCCACAGATACGCAGTATTTT.

This rearrangement joins TRBV28 to TRBJ2-1, with unresolved D. V was trimmed by 2 bases and J by 0 bases, leaving 17 bases between them. Germline CDR1 is MDHEN and CDR2 is SYDVKM. The CDR3 has 18 amino acids. Here the CDR3 reads CASSLEEQLLSSYNEQFF. Here the CDR3 DNA reads TGTGCCAGCAGTTTAGAGGAACAGCTGCTTAGCTCCTACAATGAGCAGTTCTTC.

Worth noting for this clonotype: Compared with germline, one end of the junction differs, possibly owing to a read error. The V gene is TRBV12-3 or TRBV12-4, the J gene TRBJ2-1, with D uncertain. CDR3 length equals 11 residues. CDR3 coding DNA: TGTGCCAGCAGATCTAGTAATGAGCAGATCTTC. Amino acid sequence: CASRSSNEQIF.

The DNA for the CDR3 is TGCAGCGTCGTCCAAGGGGGGACAGATACGCAGTATTTT. Translation: CSVVQGGTDTQYF. This sequence joins TRBV29-1 and TRBJ2-3; D could derive from TRBD1 or TRBD2 (6 bases each). CDR1 is SQVTM and CDR2 is ANQGSEA in the germline V gene. The V end was cut by 6 bases, the J end by 3 bases, with 13 bases between. CDR3 length: 13 amino acids.

The chain recombines TRBV7-9 with TRBJ2-2; D is ambiguous. CDR3 length: 13 residues. Germline V gene data show CDR1 as SEHNR and CDR2 as FQNEAQ (reference sequence). The V and J ends lost 3 bases and 0 bases respectively, with 2 bases between them. The CDR3: CASSFANTGELFF. CDR3 in DNA: TGTGCCAGCAGCTTCGCGAACACCGGGGAGCTGTTTTTT.

This clonotype was seen only once. This chain joins TRBV7-6 and TRBJ2-1, with TRBD2 identical over 8 bases. CDR1 and CDR2 from the germline V gene are SGHVS and FNYEAQ. The CDR3 runs to 16 residues. After removal of 2 bases from V and 5 bases from J, the junction contained 8 bases not matched to a gene. The DNA for the CDR3 is TGTGCCAGCAGCTTATCATCGGGACTAGTGAACAATGAGCAGTTCTTC. Protein sequence: CASSLSSGLVNNEQFF.

The chain has TRBV28 and TRBJ1-1; TRBD1 might be the D (5 bases). V was clipped by 8 bases and J by 4 bases, with 11 bases between them. Germline V lookup: CDR1 MDHEN, CDR2 SYDVKM. The CDR3 spans 12 residues. CDR3 residues: CASVVRGTEAFF. For the CDR3, the DNA is TGTGCCAGCGTCGTGAGGGGCACTGAAGCTTTCTTT.

This clonotype turned up a few times. The chain combines TRBV7-6 with TRBJ2-1; D is possibly TRBD2 (6 bases). Germline lookup yields CDR1 SGHVS and CDR2 FNYEAQ. The V gene lost 5 bases and the J gene lost 10 bases, with 15 bases spanning the gap. The length of the CDR3 is 13 residues. This chain's CDR3 is CASSLLGGEEQFF. CDR3 bases: TGTGCCAGCAGCCTCCTCGGGGGAGAAGAGCAGTTCTTC. Drawing the rest from reference TRBV7-6 and TRBJ2-1, the complete variable domain is GAGVSQSPRYKVTKRGQDVALRCDPISGHVSLYWYRQALGQGPEFLTYFNYEAQQDKSGLPNDRFSAERPEGSISTLTIQRTEQRDSAMYRCASSLLGGEEQFFGPGTRLTVL.

The rearrangement joins TRBV12-3 or TRBV12-4 to TRBJ2-7; D is unclear. The CDR3 has 13 amino acids. Trimming left V 1 base short and J 3 bases short, with 7 bases between. CDR3 nucleotides: TGTGCCAGCAGTTTAGGTCTAAACTACGAGCAGTACTTC. Translating gives CASSLGLNYEQYF.

This clonotype was counted at least ten times. The chain combines TRBV11-2 with TRBJ2-1; TRBD2 aligns across 12 bases. V shed 4 bases and J 8 bases; nucleotides not matched to a gene: 9. This CDR3 spans 16 amino acids. The germline V gene has CDR1 SGHAT and CDR2 FQNNGV. The CDR3 is CASSSLAGGPLYEQFF. CDR3 nucleotide sequence: TGTGCCAGCAGCTCCCTAGCGGGAGGGCCGCTCTATGAGCAGTTCTTC. Filled out from reference TRBV11-2 and TRBJ2-1, the complete variable domain reads EAGVAQSPRYKIIEKRQSVAFWCNPISGHATLYWYQQILGQGPKLLIQFQNNGVVDDSQLPKDRFSAERLKGVDSTLKIQPAKLEDSAVYLCASSSLAGGPLYEQFFGPGTRLTVL.

The chain uses TRBV7-8 and TRBJ2-7; TRBD2 agrees at 7 bases. The CDR3 sequence is 13 residues long. V shed 5 bases, J shed 8 bases, and the junction held 9 bases outside the gene matches. Germline-derived CDR1 and CDR2 are SGHVS and FQNEAQ. CDR3 protein: CASSPGREGQQYF. The CDR3 region has the DNA TGTGCCAGCAGCCCCGGTAGGGAGGGGCAGCAGTACTTC.

In this sample, this clonotype turned up a few times. The genes are TRBV10-3 and TRBJ2-1; 8 bases fit TRBD2. This CDR3 has 13 residues. V trimming: 7 bases; J trimming: 4 bases; junction bases outside the gene matches: 3. The germline CDR1 and CDR2 sequences are ENHRY and SYGVKD. The CDR3, as DNA: TGTGCCATCAACGAGCGGGGGTACAATGAGCAGTTCTTC. This gives the protein CAINERGYNEQFF.

This clonotype has only a few counts. This sequence joins TRBV20-1 and TRBJ2-3; no clear D. Germline values: CDR1 DFQATT, CDR2 SNEGSKA (reference sequence). The CDR3 consists of 16 residues. Deletions cut 5 bases from V and 0 bases from J, with 18 bases between. This CDR3 reads CSAPEFGDPSTDTQYF. The DNA of the CDR3 is TGCAGTGCTCCCGAATTTGGCGACCCTAGCACAGATACGCAGTATTTT.